The 2 T cell receptor beta chains presented below share a single source sample, sequenced in a study of cytomegalovirus exposure and HLA in healthy donors. The primer mix had 60 Vbeta and 13 Jbeta primers. The repertoire was sequenced with immunoSEQ multiplex PCR; TCRdb's copy has only in-frame clones and lacks some. The sample holds 150,000 to 180,000 clones, around 80% seen once. Material: PBMCs. The receptor source for this set is a middle-aged woman in good health and CMV-seropositive.

The chain couples TRBV9 to TRBJ2-7, with 9 nucleotides matching TRBD2. Germline V lookup: CDR1 SGDLS, CDR2 YYNGEE. This CDR3 is 15 amino acids long. J was trimmed by 6 bases and V by 4 bases; bases with no gene match: 11. CDR3 loop: CASSPGGSSGSEQYF. CDR3 coding DNA: TGTGCCAGCAGCCCAGGGGGGAGTAGCGGGAGCGAGCAGTACTTC.

This clone turned up a few times. The V call is TRBV28, the J call TRBJ1-1; TRBD1 matches 8 bases. CDR3 length: 16 amino acids. With V trimmed by 3 bases and J by 1 base, 7 bases remained unmatched. In germline, CDR1 is MDHEN, CDR2 SYDVKM. The CDR3 DNA is TGTGCCAGCAGTTTTTGGTCGACAGGGGCGAACACTGAAGCTTTCTTT. Translating gives CASSFWSTGANTEAFF.